The 30 T cell receptor beta chains in this list originate from one sample, sequenced in a study of tumor and adjacent non-tumor tissue in lung cancer. TCRbeta libraries were built with three rounds of nested PCR, modified from ARM-PCR. Via MiXCR, TCRdb re-called the multiplex PCR reads, giving one row per CDR3 protein. The profile shows more than 85,000 distinct CDR3 sequences, roughly 60% of them singletons. This sample's RNA came from whole unsorted tissue. More than 3 cm separated this lung sample from the edge of the tumor. The specimen was distant non-tumor lung tissue. The receptors stem from a man younger than 40 with non-small cell lung cancer.

This clonotype came up once. This may be a read error, as it is one base from a much larger clone. Likely a read error: the CDR3 ends without its conserved phenylalanine or tryptophan. The V and J genes are TRBV4-1 and TRBJ2-1; perhaps TRBD2 as D (7 bases). V was cut by 1 base and J by 5 bases, with 15 bases left in between. CDR1 and CDR2 from the germline V gene are MGHRA and YSYEKL. There are 16 residues in the CDR3. CDR3 sequence (DNA): TGCGCCAGCAGCCAAGTGGGGGGGGGCGCCAACAATGAGCAGTTCTTA. Translated, it gives CASSQVGGGANNEQFL.

On this clonotype: Sequence at one end of the junction differs from germline and may be a read error. The chain uses TRBV11-2 and TRBJ1-1, with D unresolved. This CDR3 region has 13 residues. Germline CDR1 reads SGHAT; CDR2 reads FQNNGV. CDR3 in DNA: TGTGCCAACAGCTTTATCGTCAACACTGAAGGTTTCTTT. Protein product: CANSFIVNTEGFF.

Turning to this clonotype: It may be a read error: a sequence one base away is much more abundant. The rearrangement links TRBV6-6 to TRBJ2-5; 9 bases are shared with TRBD1. The CDR3 is 16 amino acids. Germline V lookup: CDR1 MNHNY, CDR2 SVGAGI (reference sequence). Trimming cost V 1 base and J 3 bases; bases outside gene matches: 6. The CDR3 coding sequence is TGTGCCAGCAGTTACTACGGGACAGGGAGAGAAGAGACCCAGTACTTC. This encodes CASSYYGTGREETQYF.

As regards this clonotype: A single base separates this from a much larger clone, so it may be a read error. This chain links TRBV24-1 with TRBJ2-2; possible D gene TRBD1, 6 bases. Germline V CDR1 and CDR2: KGHDR, SFDVKD. This CDR3 is built from 17 residues. This CDR3 is CATSDPGTKTNTEELFF. The CDR3 DNA follows: TGTGCCACCAGTGATCCCGGGACAAAAACGAACACCGAGGAGCTGTTTTTT.

Remarks on this clonotype: The conserved final phenylalanine or tryptophan is absent from the CDR3, which likely points to a read error. Because the CDR3's place on the DNA is in doubt, the DNA is left out and the CDR3 is given as listed by TCRdb. This chain links TRBV7-3 with TRBJ2-2; whether TRBD1, the table's D call, matches the DNA was not checked. Germline CDR1 reads SGHTA; CDR2 reads FQGTGA. The CDR3 is 16 residues long, counting both termini. CDR3 protein: CASSFGGQSNTGEQFY.

This clonotype has at least ten counts. V usage is TRBV5-6 and J usage is TRBJ1-5; D perhaps matches TRBD1 (5 bases). V was trimmed by 0 bases and J by 0 bases, leaving 10 bases between them. The germline V gene has CDR1 SGHDT and CDR2 YYEEEE. This CDR3 region has 16 residues. This CDR3 is CASSLGGQDSNQPQHF. The CDR3 DNA is TGTGCCAGCAGCTTGGGTGGACAAGATAGCAATCAGCCCCAGCATTTT.

About this clonotype itself: Because it lacks the conserved phenylalanine or tryptophan at the end, this CDR3 is likely a read error. V gene TRBV4-1 combines with J gene TRBJ2-3; TRBD1 matches 8 bases. Germline loops: CDR1 MGHRA, CDR2 YSYEKL. This CDR3 is 14 amino acids long. CDR3 DNA sequence: TGCGCCAGCAGCCAAGCAGGGGGCGCAGATATGCAGTATTAT. It is translated as CASSQAGGADMQYY.

V usage is TRBV6-5 and J usage is TRBJ2-5; 8 nucleotides agree with TRBD2. Germline loops: CDR1 MNHEY, CDR2 SVGAGI. The CDR3 covers 15 residues. J gave up 5 bases and V 4 bases, and 9 bases lay outside the gene matches. CDR3 DNA sequence: TGTGCCAGCAGTTCCCCGGGGGGGCCCATTGAGACCCAGTACTTC. Its protein is CASSSPGGPIETQYF.

The chain recombines TRBV20-1 with TRBJ2-7, with 8 bases fitting TRBD1. The junction had 11 bases not matched to a gene; V was cut back by 3 bases and J by 1 base. CDR1 is DFQATT and CDR2 is SNEGSKA in the germline V gene (reference sequence). This CDR3 region has 16 residues. The CDR3 region has the DNA TGCAGTGCTAGGGGGACAGGACCGACCCATTCCTACGAGCAGTACTTC. As protein: CSARGTGPTHSYEQYF.

This clonotype was found a few times. This may stem from a read error, because a much larger clone lies one nucleotide away. This chain joins TRBV4-3 and TRBJ1-1; D might be TRBD1 (5 bases). Trimming took 2 bases from V and 2 from J, leaving 12 bases between them. CDR1 is LGHNA, CDR2 YSLEER, per germline. CDR3 length equals 15 residues. As DNA, the CDR3 is TGCGCCAGCAGCCAACCAGGGACGGCCAACACTGAAGCTTTCTTT. It translates to CASSQPGTANTEAFF.

This clonotype showed up just once. The V call is TRBV6-5, the J call TRBJ1-1, with no clear D. The CDR3 is 14 residues long. Trimming stripped 8 bases from V and 7 bases from J, with 20 bases between. Germline V gene data show CDR1 as MNHEY and CDR2 as SVGAGI. This chain's CDR3 is CASGAHDGYIEAFF. The CDR3 DNA reads TGTGCCAGCGGAGCCCATGACGGTTACATTGAAGCTTTCTTT.

The table lists this clonotype with many counts. This chain uses TRBV6-2 or TRBV6-3 with TRBJ1-5; D is unresolved. Germline V gene sequence: CDR1 MNHEY, CDR2 SVGEGT. V was trimmed by 10 bases and J by 2 bases, leaving 15 bases between them. The CDR3 has 14 amino acids. The DNA for the CDR3 is TGTGCCACCCAACGGACGGTTCGCAATCAGCCCCAGCATTTT. Translated, it gives CATQRTVRNQPQHF.

As regards this clonotype: This clone may be a read error of a much larger clone one base away. The chain joins TRBV12-3 or TRBV12-4 to TRBJ2-1; unclear D gene. CDR3 size: 13 residues. CDR3 loop: CASSSHTGNDQFF. DNA of the CDR3: TGTGCCAGCAGCTCCCACACGGGCAATGACCAGTTCTTC.

The J gene is TRBJ2-3, the V gene TRBV20-1; tentatively, D is TRBD1 or TRBD2 (7 bases each). With 6 bases removed from V and 5 bases from J, the gap between germline ends came to 15 bases. The CDR3 runs 13 residues. CDR1 DFQATT and CDR2 SNEGSKA come from the germline V gene (reference sequence). The CDR3 here is CSAPRGGVDTQYF. For the CDR3, the DNA is TGCAGTGCCCCCAGGGGGGGGGTAGATACGCAGTATTTT.

About this clonotype: The conserved final phenylalanine or tryptophan is absent from the CDR3, which likely points to a read error. The V and J genes are TRBV4-1 and TRBJ1-5, with D unclear. Germline lookup yields CDR1 MGHRA and CDR2 YSYEKL. This CDR3 has 15 residues. DNA for the CDR3: TGCGCCAGCGGCCAAGAGCCCAAAGAAGGTCAGCCCCAGCATCTT. This sequence encodes CASGQEPKEGQPQHL.

This clonotype was counted a single time. This may come from a read error, since a much larger clone is one base off. The V and J genes are TRBV14 and TRBJ2-5; 8 nucleotides align to TRBD2. With 4 bases clipped from V and 5 bases from J, the junction kept 12 bases outside the gene matches. This CDR3 comprises 16 residues. CDR1 and CDR2 from the germline V gene are SGHDN and FVKESK. The chain's CDR3 is CASSRARGGLLETQYF. DNA of the CDR3: TGTGCCAGCAGCCGAGCCCGGGGGGGGCTGCTGGAGACCCAGTACTTC.

In its sample, this clonotype was seen a few times. This may arise from a read error, as a much more abundant clone is one base away. The chain recombines TRBV24-1 with TRBJ2-3; 9 bases are a match to TRBD1. CDR1 and CDR2 (germline): KGHDR, SFDVKD. The length of the CDR3 is 16 residues. Here the CDR3 reads CATSAPETGGTDKQYF. The CDR3 DNA follows: TGTGCCACCAGCGCGCCGGAGACAGGGGGAACAGATAAGCAGTATTTT.

The sample holds many counts of this clonotype. The chain is built from TRBV11-2 and TRBJ2-3; 8 nucleotides match TRBD2. The germline V gene has CDR1 SGHAT and CDR2 FQNNGV. V lost 4 bases, J lost 4 bases, and 10 bases stayed unmatched. This CDR3 contains 16 residues. The CDR3 sequence is CASSSGGGGRSDTQYF. The CDR3 region has the DNA TGTGCCAGCAGCTCCGGGGGGGGGGGGCGGTCAGATACGCAGTATTTT.

The chain recombines TRBV30 with TRBJ2-3; D is possibly TRBD2 (5 bases). Trimming removed 0 bases from V and 3 bases from J, with 13 bases in between. Germline V gives CDR1 GTSNPN, CDR2 SVGIG (reference sequence). The CDR3 is 15 residues long. The CDR3, as DNA: TGTGCCTGGAGTGTTGGAGTGGGAGAGACAGATACGCAGTATTTT. Encoded protein: CAWSVGVGETDTQYF. The whole variable domain, remainder taken from reference TRBV30 and TRBJ2-3, is SQTIHQWPATLVQPVGSPLSLECTVEGTSNPNLYWYRQAAGRGLQLLFYSVGIGQISSEVPQNLSASRPQDRQFILSSKKLLLSDSGFYLCAWSVGVGETDTQYFGPGTRLTVL.

In regard to this clonotype: This sequence may be a read error, since a much larger clone differs from it by one base. The genes are TRBV14 and TRBJ2-7; D gene uncertain. Trimming left V 4 bases short and J 5 bases short, with 18 bases between. Germline assignment: CDR1 SGHDN and CDR2 FVKESK. The CDR3 runs 15 residues. The CDR3 protein is CASSRLDTAIDEQYF. The CDR3 region has the DNA TGTGCCAGCAGCCGCCTCGATACCGCGATCGACGAGCAGTACTTC.

This clonotype was observed many times. V gene TRBV11-1 combines with J gene TRBJ2-7; the match to TRBD2 covers 7 bases. Germline CDR1 is SGHAT and CDR2 is FQDESV (reference sequence). V gave up 2 bases and J gave up 5 bases; unmatched junction bases: 3. CDR3 length equals 13 residues. The CDR3 loop is CASSLREANEQYF. DNA of the CDR3: TGTGCCAGCAGCTTACGGGAGGCCAACGAGCAGTACTTC.

Note on this clonotype: Just one base apart from a much larger clone, this may be a read error. V is TRBV24-1 and J is TRBJ2-5; 9 positions agree with TRBD2. Unmatched junction bases numbered 10, after V lost 6 bases and J lost 3 bases. CDR1 KGHDR and CDR2 SFDVKD come from the germline V gene. CDR3 size: 16 residues. CDR3 bases: TGTGCCACCAGTATTAGGAGGGTAGCGGGGGAAGAGACCCAGTACTTC. It specifies CATSIRRVAGEETQYF.

With respect to this clonotype: A much larger clone is a single base away; this may be a read error. This chain connects TRBV12-3 or TRBV12-4 to TRBJ1-4, with TRBD1 matching over 10 bases. The CDR3 is 14 amino acids. The CDR3 loop reads CASSPGQGNGKLFF. CDR3 coding DNA: TGTGCCAGCAGTCCGGGACAGGGGAATGGAAAACTGTTTTTT.

This clonotype was counted at least ten times. The chain carries TRBV5-1 and TRBJ2-3; unclear D gene. The ends were cut back, 4 bases at V and 5 bases at J, with 5 bases in the middle. The CDR3 length is 11 residues. The germline V gene encodes CDR1 SGHRS and CDR2 YFSETQ. CDR3 in DNA: TGCGCCAGCAGCCACGGAGATACGCAGTATTTT. Translation gives CASSHGDTQYF.

As for this clonotype: This likely comes from a read error, as the CDR3 has no conserved phenylalanine or tryptophan at its end. The genes are TRBV4-2 and TRBJ1-1; D gene unclear. Per the germline V gene, CDR1 is LGHNA and CDR2 is YNFKEQ. The CDR3 is made up of 13 amino acids. The CDR3 region is CASRGFINTQAFS. The CDR3 DNA follows: TGTGCCAGCAGGGGCTTCATAAACACTCAAGCTTTCTCT.

On this clonotype itself: One junction end does not reproduce the germline sequence, and a read error may be involved. The chain combines TRBV11-1 with TRBJ2-7; D possibly uses TRBD1 or TRBD2 (5 bases each). The CDR3 extends over 13 amino acids. The germline CDR1 and CDR2 sequences are SGHAT and FQDESV (reference sequence). CDR3 amino acids: CANSVGGEYAQYF. Written as DNA, the CDR3 is TGTGCCAACAGCGTTGGGGGAGAATACGCGCAGTACTTC.

This clonotype is labeled as medium-sized. A junction end diverges from the germline sequence, so it may reflect a read error. V is TRBV29-1 and J is TRBJ2-7, with a possible D match to TRBD2 (5 bases). CDR3 length: 8 residues. Germline V gives CDR1 SQVTM, CDR2 ANQGSEA. The CDR3 is CSVESGLF. The CDR3 bases are TGCAGCGTCGAATCTGGACTTTTC.

To note about this clonotype: Germline and junction disagree at one end, which may indicate a read error. The gene calls are TRBV13 and TRBJ2-7; TRBD2 aligns across 14 bases. CDR3 size: 17 residues. Germline lookup yields CDR1 PRHDT and CDR2 FYEKMQ (reference sequence). For the CDR3, the DNA is TGTACCAGCAGCTTAACCGGGACTAGCGGGAGAACCTACGAGCAGTACTTC. Translation gives CTSSLTGTSGRTYEQYF. Variable domain in full (rest from reference TRBV13 and TRBJ2-7): AAGVIQSPRHLIKEKRETATLKCYPIPRHDTVYWYQQGPGQDPQFLISFYEKMQSDKGSIPDRFSAQQFSDYHSELNMSSLELGDSALYFCTSSLTGTSGRTYEQYFGPGTRLTVT.

The V and J genes are TRBV11-2 and TRBJ2-1; D is unresolved. CDR1 and CDR2 from the germline V gene are SGHAT and FQNNGV. Trimming left V 3 bases short and J 6 bases short, with 9 bases between. There are 13 residues in the CDR3. DNA for the CDR3: TGTGCCAGCAGCTTTCTCACAAGCAATGAGCAGTTCTTC. Translating it yields CASSFLTSNEQFF.

The gene calls are TRBV11-3 and TRBJ2-3; D remains ambiguous. With 5 bases removed from V and 2 bases from J, the gap between germline ends came to 17 bases. CDR3 length equals 16 residues. Per germline, CDR1 SGHNT and CDR2 YENEEA. CDR3 in amino acids: CASSQSTNGITDTQYF. CDR3 sequence (DNA): TGTGCCAGCAGCCAAAGTACTAACGGTATCACAGATACGCAGTATTTT.